Presented here are 15 T cell receptor beta chains from one specimen sequenced in a study of T cell changes during pregnancy in multiple sclerosis. TCRdb keeps only in-frame clones here, not all; method: immunoSEQ multiplex PCR. The table has approximately 100,000 clones, just under 95% seen once; the top ten hold around 4.1%. The sample in question was peripheral blood, obtained in the first trimester of pregnancy. The receptors originated from a female donor with multiple sclerosis, enrolled in a pregnancy study.

This chain links TRBV9 with TRBJ2-2, with 8 bases fitting TRBD1. The CDR3 is made up of 14 amino acids. The V gene's germline CDR1 is SGDLS and CDR2 YYNGEE. Trimming took 5 bases from V and 4 from J; bases not matched to a gene: 4. The CDR3 sequence: CASRHTGGTGELFF. As DNA, the CDR3 is TGTGCCAGCAGACATACAGGGGGCACCGGGGAGCTGTTTTTT.

J is TRBJ2-7 and V is TRBV5-6; 7 nucleotides line up with TRBD1. V shed 3 bases and J 0 bases; nucleotides not matched to a gene: 3. This CDR3 has 14 amino acids. The germline gives CDR1 SGHDT, CDR2 YYEEEE. The CDR3 sequence: CASSSGTASYEQYF. The CDR3 coding sequence is TGTGCCAGCAGCTCCGGGACAGCCTCCTACGAGCAGTACTTC. The full variable domain, with the rest looked up from reference TRBV5-6 and TRBJ2-7, is DAGVTQSPTHLIKTRGQQVTLRCSPKSGHDTVSWYQQALGQGPQFIFQYYEEEERQRGNFPDRFSGHQFPNYSSELNVNALLLGDSALYLCASSSGTASYEQYFGPGTRLTVT.

This rearrangement joins TRBV23-1 to TRBJ2-7; TRBD2 agrees at 7 bases. TRBV23-1 is an open reading frame, and its role is uncertain. This CDR3 has 21 residues. V lost 5 bases to trimming and J lost 1 base; unmatched junction nucleotides: 26. The CDR3 DNA reads as TGCGCCAGCAGTTTGGGTGCTGAGGTTGGGGGGGTCAAGTACTTATCCTACGAGCAGTACTTC. Encoded protein: CASSLGAEVGGVKYLSYEQYF.

This clone showed up just once. The chain couples TRBV2 to TRBJ1-4; D gene ambiguous. Germline values: CDR1 SNHLY, CDR2 FYNNEI. The CDR3 consists of 15 residues. V lost 6 bases, J lost 0 bases, and 11 bases lay in between. As DNA, the CDR3 is TGTGCCAGCAGCCTTGAGCCCTCAACTAATGAAAAACTGTTTTTT. Amino acids: CASSLEPSTNEKLFF.

V usage is TRBV5-6 and J usage is TRBJ1-2; 7 nucleotides agree with TRBD1. After removal of 2 bases from V and 1 base from J, the junction contained 5 bases not matched to a gene. The CDR3 consists of 15 residues. Germline assignment: CDR1 SGHDT and CDR2 YYEEEE. CDR3 in amino acids: CASSFPRGFNYGYTF. The CDR3 DNA is TGTGCCAGCAGCTTCCCCAGGGGGTTTAACTATGGCTACACCTTC. Full variable domain (rest looked up from reference TRBV5-6 and TRBJ1-2): DAGVTQSPTHLIKTRGQQVTLRCSPKSGHDTVSWYQQALGQGPQFIFQYYEEEERQRGNFPDRFSGHQFPNYSSELNVNALLLGDSALYLCASSFPRGFNYGYTFGSGTRLTVV.

The V call is TRBV19, the J call TRBJ2-5; D is ambiguous. CDR1 and CDR2 from the germline V gene are LNHDA and SQIVND (reference sequence). Trimming pared 4 bases from V and 2 bases from J, leaving 14 bases between. The CDR3 length is 15 residues. This chain's CDR3 is CASSKRRTDQETQYF. CDR3 DNA sequence: TGTGCCAGTAGTAAACGTAGAACAGATCAAGAGACCCAGTACTTC.

The chain combines TRBV6-1 with TRBJ1-4, with D possibly matching TRBD1 (6 bases). The ends were cut back, 4 bases at V and 8 bases at J, with 14 bases in the middle. This CDR3 comprises 14 residues. Germline CDR1 MNHNS, CDR2 SASEGT. In DNA, the CDR3 is TGTGCCAGCAGTGCCCAGACAGGTTACGAAAAACTGTTTTTT. It encodes CASSAQTGYEKLFF.

CDR3 nucleotide sequence: TGTGCCAGCGGCCGGGACAGGGGTAATTCACCCCTCCACTTT. Translation gives CASGRDRGNSPLHF. This chain links TRBV11-1 with TRBJ1-6; 10 bases are a match to TRBD1. CDR3 size: 14 residues. The ends lost 8 bases at V and 6 bases at J; junction bases unmatched: 4. Germline CDR1 and CDR2: SGHAT and FQDESV (reference sequence).

The V and J genes are TRBV6-5 and TRBJ1-5; TRBD1 aligns across 8 bases. This CDR3 region has 14 residues. Trimming removed 6 bases from V and 6 bases from J; junction bases left unmatched: 7. The germline V gene encodes CDR1 MNHEY and CDR2 SVGAGI. In DNA form, the CDR3 reads TGTGCCAGCAGAGGACAGGGTAGGTCTCAGCCCCAGCATTTT. This encodes CASRGQGRSQPQHF.

Comments on this clone: Germline is not matched at one junction end, which may reflect a read error. The rearrangement uses TRBV7-7 and TRBJ2-3; D is uncertain. Germline V gene sequence: CDR1 SSHAT, CDR2 FNYEAQ (reference sequence). The CDR3 spans 15 residues. DNA of the CDR3: TGTGCTAGCAGCCTCAACAGTGCTAGCACAGATACGCAGTATTTT. Protein: CASSLNSASTDTQYF.

The genes are TRBV13 and TRBJ2-5; D is possibly TRBD2 (6 bases). There are 14 residues in the CDR3. Trimming took 4 bases from V and 4 from J, leaving 13 bases between them. Germline values: CDR1 PRHDT, CDR2 FYEKMQ (reference sequence). DNA of the CDR3: TGTGCCAGCAGCTCCCGACTAGAGACAGAGACCCAGTACTTC. It encodes CASSSRLETETQYF.

This clone has a single count. The gene calls are TRBV7-8 and TRBJ2-7; D call uncertain. The V gene lost 2 bases and the J gene lost 4 bases, with 9 bases spanning the gap. CDR3 length: 13 residues. Germline CDR1 is SGHVS and CDR2 is FQNEAQ. Here the CDR3 DNA reads TGTGCCAGCAGCTTAAATTCCCAGTACGAGCAGTACTTC. It encodes CASSLNSQYEQYF.

This clone occurred once. The V gene is TRBV7-3, the J gene TRBJ2-2, with 9 bases that match TRBD1. The J segment lost 4 bases and the V segment lost 4 bases, leaving 4 bases of the junction unmatched. The CDR3 runs to 15 residues. Per the germline V gene, CDR1 is SGHTA and CDR2 is FQGTGA. This CDR3 is CASSSRTGVTGELFF. DNA for the CDR3: TGTGCCAGCAGCTCGAGGACAGGGGTCACCGGGGAGCTGTTTTTT.

The chain couples TRBV13 to TRBJ2-7; 11 nucleotides align to TRBD2. This CDR3 has 16 amino acids. Germline-derived CDR1 and CDR2 are PRHDT and FYEKMQ (reference sequence). With 5 bases clipped from V and 3 bases from J, the junction kept 9 bases outside the gene matches. In DNA, the CDR3 is TGTGCCAGCAGCCCAAGGACTAGCGGGTCTTTCTACGAGCAGTACTTC. This translates into CASSPRTSGSFYEQYF.

The chain uses TRBV21-1 and TRBJ2-4; the D call of TRBD2 is as the table states it, not checked on the DNA. TRBV21-1 is noted as a pseudogene. This CDR3 is built from 19 residues. CDR3 loop: CASSKVGLAGGPAKNIQYF. The DNA for the CDR3 is TGTGCCAGCAGCAAAGTGGGACTAGCGGGGGGGCCGGCCAAAAACATTCAGTACTTC.